The entry below gives a single TCR beta chain sequence along with its context. The data stem from a study of blood T cell repertoires in COVID-19. About the study: The United States, Italy and Spain provided the acute and convalescent COVID-19 samples. PBMCs, B-cell-depleted T cells, or T cells were the source of the cDNA or gDNA that made up the material.

Germline CDR1 is PRHDT and CDR2 is FYEKMQ (reference sequence). The CDR3 is 17 residues long. The V end lost 0 bases, the J end lost 6 bases, and 20 bases lay between the germline ends. As handled by the study authors: Nucleated cell counts were estimated from reference gene primer amplification. Assay used: immunoSEQ multiplex PCR; TCRdb lists only in-frame clones, some missing. The V and J calls and clone size come from that table; D and trimming were worked out from the DNA. The sample includes 200,000 to 250,000 clones, about three quarters seen only once; the top ten take approximately 6.6%. Sequencing input: peripheral blood. This chain links TRBV13 with TRBJ1-2, with D possibly TRBD1 on 5 matching bases. This receptor was taken from a woman in her 70s with acute or convalescent COVID-19. The CDR3 loop is CASSLGSSGRDADGYTF. As DNA, the CDR3 is TGTGCCAGCAGCTTAGGCTCAAGTGGGAGGGACGCCGATGGCTACACCTTC.